This TCR beta chain was observed in a study of regulatory T cells in long-lasting Graves disease. Notes on the study in general: Authors noted too few samples as a limitation. There was favoring of TRBV28, TRBJ1-2 and TRBJ2-5 in persistent disease.

In germline, CDR1 is MNHNS, CDR2 SASEGT. Between the trimmed V and J ends, which lost 5 bases and 8 bases, there was a span of 11 bases. The CDR3 is 12 residues long. CDR3 regions were amplified by Arm-PCR using iRepertoire HTBI primers to build TCR beta libraries. TCRdb re-called the multiplex PCR reads with MiXCR, one entry per CDR3 protein. The repertoire has about 400,000 distinct CDR3 sequences, 15% to 18% of them found once; the top ten carry approximately 21%. Sample time point: newly diagnosed GD, antithyroid drugs for less than 3 months. TCR sequences were obtained from RNA taken from PBMCs. The patient group derived from an endocrinology department in Xi'an, China. Staff drew roughly 10 milliliters of peripheral blood into EDTA tubes. About this clonotype itself: The target antigen is unknown.

The sample consisted of peripheral blood mononuclear cells (PBMCs), taken at new diagnosis, from a patient treated with antithyroid drugs. This rearrangement joins TRBV6-1 to TRBJ2-3; D unclear. This receptor was taken from a female donor with Graves disease. The CDR3 spells CASSRYLGTQYF. The CDR3 coding sequence is TGTGCCAGCAGTAGATATTTGGGTACGCAGTATTTT.